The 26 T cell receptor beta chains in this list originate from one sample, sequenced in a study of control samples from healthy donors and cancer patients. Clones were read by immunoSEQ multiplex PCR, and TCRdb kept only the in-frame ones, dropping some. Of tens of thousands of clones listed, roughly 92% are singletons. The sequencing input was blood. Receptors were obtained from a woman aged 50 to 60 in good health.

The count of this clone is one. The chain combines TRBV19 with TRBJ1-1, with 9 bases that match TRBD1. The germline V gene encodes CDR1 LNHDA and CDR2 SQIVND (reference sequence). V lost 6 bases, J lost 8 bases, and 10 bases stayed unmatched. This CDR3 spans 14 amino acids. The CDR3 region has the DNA TGTGCCAGTAGCTACCGGGACAGGGACTTCGAAGCTTTCTTT. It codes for CASSYRDRDFEAFF.

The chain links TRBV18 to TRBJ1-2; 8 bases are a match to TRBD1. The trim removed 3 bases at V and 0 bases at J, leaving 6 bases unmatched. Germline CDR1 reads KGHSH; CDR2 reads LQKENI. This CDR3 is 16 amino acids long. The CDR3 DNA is TGTGCCAGCTCACCGCTGGGACAGGACCCTAACTATGGCTACACCTTC. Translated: CASSPLGQDPNYGYTF.

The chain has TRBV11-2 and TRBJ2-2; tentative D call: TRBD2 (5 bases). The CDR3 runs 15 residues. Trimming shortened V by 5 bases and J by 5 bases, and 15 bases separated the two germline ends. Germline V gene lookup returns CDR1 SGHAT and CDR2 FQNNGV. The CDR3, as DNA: TGTGCCAGCAGCCTGACTAACTTAGGAACCGGGGAGCTGTTTTTT. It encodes CASSLTNLGTGELFF.

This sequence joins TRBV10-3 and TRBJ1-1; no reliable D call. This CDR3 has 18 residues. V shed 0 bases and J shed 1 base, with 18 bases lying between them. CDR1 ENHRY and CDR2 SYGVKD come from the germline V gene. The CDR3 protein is CAISESGAGSRSNTEAFF. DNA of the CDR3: TGTGCCATCAGTGAGTCGGGTGCAGGCAGCCGTTCGAACACTGAAGCTTTCTTT.

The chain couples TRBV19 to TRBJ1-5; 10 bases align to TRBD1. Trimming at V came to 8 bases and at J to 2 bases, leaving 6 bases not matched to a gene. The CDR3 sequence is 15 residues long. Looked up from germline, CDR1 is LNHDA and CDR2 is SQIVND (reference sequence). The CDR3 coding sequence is TGTGCCAGTGATTCCGGACAGGGGGGCAATCAGCCCCAGCATTTT. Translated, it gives CASDSGQGGNQPQHF.

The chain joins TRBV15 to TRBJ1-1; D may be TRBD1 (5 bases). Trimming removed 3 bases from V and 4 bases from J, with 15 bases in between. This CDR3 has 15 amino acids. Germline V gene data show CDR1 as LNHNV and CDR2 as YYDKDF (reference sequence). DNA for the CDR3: TGTGCCACCAGCAGGCCGCGTGGGCAGGGCACTGAAGCTTTCTTT. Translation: CATSRPRGQGTEAFF.

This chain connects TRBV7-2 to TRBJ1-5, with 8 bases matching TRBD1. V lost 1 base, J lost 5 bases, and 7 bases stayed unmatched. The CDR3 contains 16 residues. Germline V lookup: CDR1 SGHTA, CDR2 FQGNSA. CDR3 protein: CASSLVPGGIYQPQHF. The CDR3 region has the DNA TGTGCCAGCAGCTTAGTTCCAGGGGGCATCTATCAGCCCCAGCATTTT.

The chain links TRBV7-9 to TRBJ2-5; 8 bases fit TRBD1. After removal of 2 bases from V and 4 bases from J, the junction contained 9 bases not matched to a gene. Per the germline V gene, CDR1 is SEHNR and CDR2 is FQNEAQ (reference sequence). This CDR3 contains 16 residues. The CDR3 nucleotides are TGTGCCAGCAGCTTATTCACAGGGGGTTTGAGAGAGACCCAGTACTTC. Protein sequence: CASSLFTGGLRETQYF.

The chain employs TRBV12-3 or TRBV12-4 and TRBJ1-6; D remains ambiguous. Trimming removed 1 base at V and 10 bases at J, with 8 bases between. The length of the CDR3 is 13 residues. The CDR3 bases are TGTGCCAGCAGTTTAGGGGAGAACTCACCCCTCCACTTT. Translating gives CASSLGENSPLHF.

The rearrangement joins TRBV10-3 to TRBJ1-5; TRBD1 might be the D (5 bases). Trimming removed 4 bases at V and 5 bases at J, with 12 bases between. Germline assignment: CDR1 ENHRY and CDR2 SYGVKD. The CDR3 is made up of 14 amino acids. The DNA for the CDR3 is TGTGCCATCAGTGTAGAGGGGTTGGATCAGCCCCAGCATTTT. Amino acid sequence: CAISVEGLDQPQHF.

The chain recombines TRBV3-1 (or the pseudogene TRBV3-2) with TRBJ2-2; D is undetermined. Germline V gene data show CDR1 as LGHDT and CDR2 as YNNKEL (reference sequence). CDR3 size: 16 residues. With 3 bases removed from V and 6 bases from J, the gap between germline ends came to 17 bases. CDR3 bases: TGTGCCAGCAGCCAGCGTTCGCCCCCGTTCCCCGGGGAGCTGTTTTTT. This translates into CASSQRSPPFPGELFF.

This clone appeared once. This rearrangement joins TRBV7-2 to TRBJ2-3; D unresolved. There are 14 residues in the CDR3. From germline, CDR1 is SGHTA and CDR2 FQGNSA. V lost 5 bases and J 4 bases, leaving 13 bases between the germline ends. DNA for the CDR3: TGTGCCAGCAGCCTCCACCGTACTGCAGATACGCAGTATTTT. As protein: CASSLHRTADTQYF.

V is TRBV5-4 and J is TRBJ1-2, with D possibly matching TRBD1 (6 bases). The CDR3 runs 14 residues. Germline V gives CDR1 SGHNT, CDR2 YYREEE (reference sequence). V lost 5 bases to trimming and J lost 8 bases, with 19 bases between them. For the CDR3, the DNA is TGTGCCAGCAGTCTAGTGGGGGGCGCACAGGGCTACACCTTC. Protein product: CASSLVGGAQGYTF.

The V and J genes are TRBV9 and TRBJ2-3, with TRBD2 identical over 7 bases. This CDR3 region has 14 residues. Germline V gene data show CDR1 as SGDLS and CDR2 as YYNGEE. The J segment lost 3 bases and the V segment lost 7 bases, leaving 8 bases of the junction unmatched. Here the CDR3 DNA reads TGTGCCAGCCAAAAGCGGCGGGGGACAGATACGCAGTATTTT. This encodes CASQKRRGTDTQYF.

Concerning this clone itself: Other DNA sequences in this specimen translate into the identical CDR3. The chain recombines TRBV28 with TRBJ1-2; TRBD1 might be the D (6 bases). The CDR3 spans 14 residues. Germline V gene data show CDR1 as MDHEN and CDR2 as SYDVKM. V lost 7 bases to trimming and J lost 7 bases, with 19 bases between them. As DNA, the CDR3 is TGTGCCAGCATTCGCCGGGGGGCGGGGGGTGGCTACACCTTC. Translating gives CASIRRGAGGGYTF.

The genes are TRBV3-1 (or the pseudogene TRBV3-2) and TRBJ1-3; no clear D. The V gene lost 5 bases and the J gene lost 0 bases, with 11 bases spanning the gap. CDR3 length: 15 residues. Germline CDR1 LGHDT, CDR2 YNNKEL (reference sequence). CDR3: CASSSGRYSGNTIYF. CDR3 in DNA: TGTGCCAGCAGCTCAGGCCGGTACTCTGGAAACACCATATATTTT.

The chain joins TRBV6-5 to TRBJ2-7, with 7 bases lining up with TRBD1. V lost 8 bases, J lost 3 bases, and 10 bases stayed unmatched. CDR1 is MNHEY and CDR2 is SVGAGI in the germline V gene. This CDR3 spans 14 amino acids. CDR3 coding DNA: TGTGCCAGCGGGCAGACAGGGAAGAACTACGAGCAGTACTTC. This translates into CASGQTGKNYEQYF.

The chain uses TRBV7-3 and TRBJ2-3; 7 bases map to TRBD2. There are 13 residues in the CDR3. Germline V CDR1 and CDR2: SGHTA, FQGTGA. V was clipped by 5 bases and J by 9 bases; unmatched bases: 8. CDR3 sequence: CASSAGTIQTQYF. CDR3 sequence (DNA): TGTGCCAGCAGCGCCGGGACTATTCAGACGCAGTATTTT.

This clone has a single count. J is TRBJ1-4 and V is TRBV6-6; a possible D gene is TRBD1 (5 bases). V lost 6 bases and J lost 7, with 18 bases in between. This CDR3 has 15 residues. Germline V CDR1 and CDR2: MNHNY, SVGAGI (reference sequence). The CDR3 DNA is TGTGCCAGCAGCACCGAATTGCAGGGATCTGAAAAACTGTTTTTT. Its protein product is CASSTELQGSEKLFF.

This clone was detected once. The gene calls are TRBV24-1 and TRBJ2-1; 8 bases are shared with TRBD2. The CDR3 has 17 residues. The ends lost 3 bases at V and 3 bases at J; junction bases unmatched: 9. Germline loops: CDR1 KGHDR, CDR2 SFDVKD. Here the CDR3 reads CATSDPSGFIFYNEQFF. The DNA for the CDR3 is TGTGCCACCAGTGATCCTAGCGGGTTTATTTTCTACAATGAGCAGTTCTTC.

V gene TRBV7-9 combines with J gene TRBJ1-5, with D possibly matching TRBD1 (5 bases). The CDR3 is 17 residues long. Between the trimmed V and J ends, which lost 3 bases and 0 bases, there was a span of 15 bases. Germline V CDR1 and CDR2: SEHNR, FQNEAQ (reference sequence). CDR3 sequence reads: CASSFGGGGDSNQPQHF. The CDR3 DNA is TGTGCCAGCAGCTTCGGCGGGGGTGGGGATAGCAATCAGCCCCAGCATTTT.

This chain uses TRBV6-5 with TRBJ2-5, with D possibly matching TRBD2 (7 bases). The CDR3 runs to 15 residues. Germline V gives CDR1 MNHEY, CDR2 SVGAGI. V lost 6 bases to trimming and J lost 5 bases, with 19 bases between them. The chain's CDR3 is CASRGRWGGAETQYF. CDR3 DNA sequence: TGTGCCAGCAGGGGAAGATGGGGGGGCGCGGAGACCCAGTACTTC.

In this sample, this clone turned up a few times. The CDR3 DNA reads as TGTGCCAGTAGTATATCCGGGACAGGGGCACAGCCCCAGCATTTT. Its translation: CASSISGTGAQPQHF. The V and J genes are TRBV19 and TRBJ1-5; the match to TRBD1 covers 10 bases. This CDR3 contains 15 residues. With 2 bases clipped from V and 7 bases from J, the junction kept 5 bases outside the gene matches. CDR1 is LNHDA, CDR2 SQIVND, per germline (reference sequence).

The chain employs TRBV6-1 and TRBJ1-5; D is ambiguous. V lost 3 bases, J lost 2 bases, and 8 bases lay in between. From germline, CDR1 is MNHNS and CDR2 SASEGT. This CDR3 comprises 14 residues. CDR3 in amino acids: CASSDSVGNQPQHF. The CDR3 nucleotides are TGTGCCAGCAGTGATTCAGTAGGCAATCAGCCCCAGCATTTT.

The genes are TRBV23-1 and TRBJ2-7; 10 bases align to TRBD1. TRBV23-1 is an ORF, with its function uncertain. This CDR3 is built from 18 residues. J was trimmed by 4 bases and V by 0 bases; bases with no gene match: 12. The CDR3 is CASSQSFRQGAHKYEQYF. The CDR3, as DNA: TGCGCCAGCAGTCAATCTTTCCGACAGGGGGCGCACAAATACGAGCAGTACTTC.

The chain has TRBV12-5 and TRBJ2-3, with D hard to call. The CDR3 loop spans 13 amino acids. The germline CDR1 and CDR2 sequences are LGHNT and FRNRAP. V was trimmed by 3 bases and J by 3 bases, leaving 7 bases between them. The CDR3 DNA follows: TGTGCTAGTGGTTTTGTGGGGACAGATACGCAGTATTTT. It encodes CASGFVGTDTQYF.